The clone carrying this T cell receptor (beta chain) was found a few times. Germline CDR1 reads SGHTA; CDR2 reads FQGTGA. V shed 5 bases, J shed 6 bases, and the junction held 15 bases outside the gene matches. CDR3 length: 17 residues. As originally analysed: From reference gene primer amplification, estimates of nucleated cell counts were derived. Profiling relied on immunoSEQ multiplex PCR, and the TCRdb table lists in-frame clones only, not all of them. V, J and clone size are taken as reported in that table, and D and trimming were inferred from the DNA itself. The table has 200,000 to 300,000 clones, around 84% seen once. Followed over time, Seattle patients had been enrolled while infection was active. This record comes from a study of blood T cell repertoires in COVID-19. Turning to the study itself: There were acute and convalescent COVID-19 samples, and they came from the United States, Italy and Spain. Nucleic acid was either cDNA or gDNA, and it came from T cells, B-cell-depleted T cells, or PBMCs.

This TCR was sampled from a woman aged 55-75 years with COVID-19, enrolled during active disease. The sample comprised peripheral blood. The chain joins TRBV7-3 to TRBJ2-2; 7 bases align to TRBD2. The CDR3 region has the DNA TGTGCCAGCAGCCGTACCCCCGGGGGGACGGCGGCCGGGGAGCTGTTTTTT. This translates into CASSRTPGGTAAGELFF.